One sample yielded the 17 T cell receptor beta chains listed below, sequenced in a study of response to subunit inactivated influenza vaccine. TCRdb independently ran MiXCR on the RT-PCR reads; one entry per CDR3 protein. The sample includes about 650,000 distinct CDR3 sequences, about 15% of them seen just once. The sample in question was PBMCs from blood, obtained less than 15 days before vaccination. The receptors were sampled from a man aged 45-60 years who received an inactivated influenza vaccine.

This rearrangement joins TRBV7-8 to TRBJ1-2; no definite D call. Germline loops: CDR1 SGHVS, CDR2 FQNEAQ. CDR3 length: 13 amino acids. The V and J ends lost 4 bases and 8 bases respectively, with 14 bases between them. The CDR3 nucleotides read TGTGCCAGCAGCTCCGCAGGAAAAGAGGGCTACACCTTC. This encodes CASSSAGKEGYTF.

V usage is TRBV27 and J usage is TRBJ2-1; no clear D. Trimming removed 4 bases from V and 2 bases from J, with 18 bases in between. The germline CDR1 and CDR2 sequences are MNHEY and SMNVEV (reference sequence). CDR3 length: 17 residues. CDR3 nucleotide sequence: TGTGCCAGCAGTTCAACCCCCCCCTCGAATCCCTACAATGAGCAGTTCTTC. This sequence encodes CASSSTPPSNPYNEQFF.

This clonotype has more than one count but fewer than ten. This chain joins TRBV9 and TRBJ2-1; 8 nucleotides agree with TRBD2. This CDR3 contains 16 residues. Germline V gives CDR1 SGDLS, CDR2 YYNGEE. Germline trimming cut 0 bases from V and 5 bases from J; bases unmatched to any gene: 7. In nucleotides, the CDR3 is TGTGCCAGCAGCGTAGAAGGACGGGGGGGCGACAATGAGCAGTTCTTC. Protein product: CASSVEGRGGDNEQFF.

This clonotype was picked up a small number of times. The chain links TRBV12-3 or TRBV12-4 to TRBJ1-1; weak D call: TRBD1 (5 bases). The CDR3 sequence is 14 residues long. V was shortened by 7 bases and J by 12 bases, with 24 bases between the two germline ends. The CDR3 bases are TGTGCCAGCACCGAGGGGTCAGTGTTGGGGATAACTTTCTTT. Amino acid sequence: CASTEGSVLGITFF.

In this sample, this clonotype turned up a few times. The chain is built from TRBV2 and TRBJ2-7, with D maybe TRBD1 (5 bases). Trimming stripped 6 bases from V and 5 bases from J, with 11 bases between. CDR1 is SNHLY and CDR2 is FYNNEI in the germline V gene. CDR3 length: 12 amino acids. The CDR3 loop is CASRNSGNEQYF. DNA of the CDR3: TGTGCCAGCAGGAATTCAGGGAACGAGCAGTACTTC.

The chain couples TRBV9 to TRBJ2-1; tentative D call: TRBD2 (5 bases). CDR3 length: 15 amino acids. Deletions cut 0 bases from V and 7 bases from J, with 14 bases between. Germline values: CDR1 SGDLS, CDR2 YYNGEE. For the CDR3, the DNA is TGTGCCAGCAGCGTAGGCCTAGCAATTATAAATGAGCAGTTCTTC. This translates into CASSVGLAIINEQFF.

The chain carries TRBV10-2 and TRBJ1-6, with D possibly being TRBD1 (5 bases). The V gene's germline CDR1 is WSHSY and CDR2 SAAADI. This CDR3 has 13 residues. Trimming took off 4 bases at V and 4 bases at J, with 5 bases between the two ends. This chain's CDR3 is CASSAGYNSPLHF. DNA for the CDR3: TGCGCCAGCAGTGCAGGGTATAATTCACCCCTCCACTTT.

The rearrangement links TRBV12-3 or TRBV12-4 to TRBJ2-3, with D hard to call. V dropped 7 bases and J dropped 14 bases, with 16 bases sitting between them. The CDR3 sequence is 11 residues long. CDR3: CASTPSVALYF. CDR3 nucleotide sequence: TGTGCCAGCACTCCATCGGTGGCGTTGTATTTT.

V gene TRBV6-5 combines with J gene TRBJ2-2, with 10 nucleotides matching TRBD2. Germline V gene data show CDR1 as MNHEY and CDR2 as SVGAGI. The CDR3 has 18 amino acids. The junction had 5 bases not matched to a gene; V was cut back by 0 bases and J by 1 base. The CDR3 DNA sequence: TGTGCCAGCAGTTACTCGGCTAGCGGGGGCGGGAACACCGGGGAGCTGTTTTTT. It encodes CASSYSASGGGNTGELFF.

This clonotype occurred a few times. The rearrangement links TRBV4-2 to TRBJ1-2; unclear D gene. This CDR3 has 18 amino acids. Germline CDR1 reads LGHNA; CDR2 reads YNFKEQ. V was cut by 0 bases and J by 0 bases, with 17 bases left in between. The CDR3: CASSQDPAVRFSNYGYTF. CDR3 in DNA: TGTGCCAGCAGCCAAGATCCCGCGGTGAGATTTTCTAACTATGGCTACACCTTC.

The genes are TRBV12-3 or TRBV12-4 and TRBJ2-7; tentatively, D is TRBD2 (6 bases). V lost 7 bases and J lost 4, with 20 bases in between. This CDR3 comprises 15 residues. The CDR3 nucleotides read TGTGCCAGCACCAACGGTCCCCTAGGGAGGTACGAGCAGTACTTC. This codes for CASTNGPLGRYEQYF.

The J gene is TRBJ2-2, the V gene TRBV4-1, with D perhaps matching TRBD2 (6 bases). Germline V gene lookup returns CDR1 MGHRA and CDR2 YSYEKL. V was cut by 2 bases and J by 4 bases, with 20 bases left in between. CDR3 length equals 18 residues. The DNA for the CDR3 is TGCGCCAGCAGCCAAAATACAGGACTATGGGTCGTCACCGGGGAGCTGTTTTTT. Protein product: CASSQNTGLWVVTGELFF.

The chain uses TRBV18 and TRBJ2-1; maybe TRBD2 (6 bases). Trimming pared 3 bases from V and 6 bases from J, leaving 15 bases between. CDR1 is KGHSH and CDR2 is LQKENI in the germline V gene. The CDR3 sequence is 15 residues long. CDR3 protein: CASSPVGRESNEQFF. The DNA for the CDR3 is TGTGCCAGCTCACCGGTCGGGAGAGAGAGCAATGAGCAGTTCTTC.

This clonotype was seen more than once but under ten times. V and J are TRBV15 and TRBJ2-1; 10 bases match TRBD2. Germline loops: CDR1 LNHNV, CDR2 YYDKDF (reference sequence). The CDR3 runs 15 residues. V was pared by 5 bases and J by 0 bases, with 1 base of the junction left unmatched. The CDR3 here is CATSLAGGSYNEQFF. DNA for the CDR3: TGTGCCACCAGCTTAGCGGGGGGCTCCTACAATGAGCAGTTCTTC.

The J gene is TRBJ2-5, the V gene TRBV29-1; D is undetermined. This CDR3 has 12 amino acids. The germline V gene has CDR1 SQVTM and CDR2 ANQGSEA. V lost 3 bases and J 2 bases, leaving 7 bases between the germline ends. For the CDR3, the DNA is TGCAGCGTTGACAGCAGGCAAGAGACCCAGTACTTC. This encodes CSVDSRQETQYF.

The chain uses TRBV7-9 and TRBJ1-1; no definite D call. This CDR3 is 16 amino acids long. The V and J ends lost 0 bases and 4 bases respectively, with 15 bases between them. Germline-derived CDR1 and CDR2 are SEHNR and FQNEAQ (reference sequence). CDR3 residues: CASSLALSPPGTEAFF. The CDR3 DNA reads as TGTGCCAGCAGCTTAGCGCTTTCCCCCCCGGGCACTGAAGCTTTCTTT. Using reference TRBV7-9 and TRBJ1-1 for the parts outside the CDR3, the full variable domain is DTGVSQNPRHKITKRGQNVTFRCDPISEHNRLYWYRQTLGQGPEFLTYFQNEAQLEKSRLLSDRFSAERPKGSFSTLEIQRTEQGDSAMYLCASSLALSPPGTEAFFGQGTRLTVV.

This clonotype turned up a few times. The V and J genes are TRBV25-1 and TRBJ2-1, with 10 bases identical to TRBD1. The CDR3 is 15 residues long. Germline CDR1 MGHDK, CDR2 SYGVNS. With 3 bases clipped from V and 12 bases from J, the junction kept 11 bases outside the gene matches. The CDR3: CASSDTGQGVIGQFF. In nucleotides, the CDR3 is TGTGCCAGCAGTGACACCGGACAGGGGGTTATAGGGCAGTTCTTC.